This T cell receptor beta chain was observed in a study of cytotoxic CD8 clonotypes in ibrutinib-treated CLL. Broader study findings: Age-matched healthy donor levels were exceeded by baseline clonality, which tracked circulating CD8+ T-cell counts.

Germline V gives CDR1 SGDLS, CDR2 YYNGEE. The germline V and J ends were trimmed by 3 bases and 7 bases, with 17 bases remaining between them. The CDR3 covers 15 residues. As regards this clone: No antigen is known for it.

TCRdb keeps only in-frame clones here, not all; method: immunoSEQ multiplex PCR. The data hold 200,000 to 250,000 clones, with 79% observed a single time. This sequence originates from a human donor with chronic lymphocytic leukemia. The chain employs TRBV9 and TRBJ2-1; D is perhaps TRBD1 or TRBD2 (5 bases each). The sample in question was PBMCs, obtained after 12 months of ibrutinib treatment. CDR3 DNA: TGTGCCAGCAGCGCCGTCCCCGGGACCAGGAATGAGCAGTTCTTC. Amino acids: CASSAVPGTRNEQFF.